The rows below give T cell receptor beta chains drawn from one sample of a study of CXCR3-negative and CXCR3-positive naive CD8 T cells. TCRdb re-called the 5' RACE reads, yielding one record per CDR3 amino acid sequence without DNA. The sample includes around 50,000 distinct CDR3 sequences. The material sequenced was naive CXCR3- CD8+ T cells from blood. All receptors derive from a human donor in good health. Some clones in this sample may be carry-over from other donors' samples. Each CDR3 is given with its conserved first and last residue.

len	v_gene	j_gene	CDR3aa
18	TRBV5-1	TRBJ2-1	CASSLWTSGSSSYNEQFF
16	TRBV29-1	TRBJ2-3	CSVEARGTPGTDTQYF
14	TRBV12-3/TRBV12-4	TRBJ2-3	CASSYADGTDTQYF
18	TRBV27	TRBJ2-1	CASSLLAGGLSSYNEQFF
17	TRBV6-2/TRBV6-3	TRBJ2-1	CASTSDTSGRFDNEQFF
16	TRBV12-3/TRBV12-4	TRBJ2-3	CASSLGLAGPGDTQYF
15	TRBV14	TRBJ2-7	CASSQVPAGFYEQYF
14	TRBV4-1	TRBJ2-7	CASSQGGFAYEQYF
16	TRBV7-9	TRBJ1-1	CASSAMGGRLDTEAFF
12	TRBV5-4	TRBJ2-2	CATSTGAGELFF
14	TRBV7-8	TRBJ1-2	CASSLRAVSQGYTF